Presented here are 21 T cell receptor beta chains from one specimen sequenced in a study of cytomegalovirus exposure and HLA in healthy donors. PCR involved 60 Vbeta and 13 Jbeta primers. The protocol was immunoSEQ multiplex PCR, while the TCRdb copy is restricted to in-frame clones and leaves out a portion. The sample comprises 100,000 to 150,000 clones, 15% of which are singletons, and under 2.5% rests with the top ten. Specimen: PBMCs. The receptors stem from a woman aged 18-29 years in good health and CMV-seronegative.

The V and J genes are TRBV5-1 and TRBJ2-2, with TRBD2 matching 10 bases. The CDR3 is 18 amino acids. The germline V gene has CDR1 SGHRS and CDR2 YFSETQ. The V and J ends lost 3 bases and 4 bases, in that order; junction bases with no gene match: 12. The CDR3 here is CASSSRSASGSSTGELFF. In nucleotides, the CDR3 is TGCGCCAGCAGCTCCCGGTCAGCTAGCGGGAGTAGCACCGGGGAGCTGTTTTTT.

This chain connects TRBV21-1 to TRBJ1-2. TRBV21-1 is shown as a pseudogene. The CDR3 runs 14 residues. CDR3 nucleotide sequence: TGTGCCAGCAGGCGACGGGCTAGAGGGTATGGCTACACCTTC. Residues: CASRRRARGYGYTF.

This clone was picked up a small number of times. This chain uses TRBV10-3 with TRBJ2-7; the match to TRBD1 covers 11 bases. Trimming cost V 7 bases and J 1 base; bases outside gene matches: 3. Looked up from germline, CDR1 is ENHRY and CDR2 is SYGVKD. The CDR3 length is 14 residues. CDR3 residues: CAITRDRGSYEQYF. CDR3 bases: TGTGCCATCACTCGGGACAGGGGGTCCTACGAGCAGTACTTC.

The V and J genes are TRBV6-5 and TRBJ2-1; no definite D call. Looked up from germline, CDR1 is MNHEY and CDR2 is SVGAGI. Trimming took 2 bases from V and 0 from J, leaving 8 bases between them. The CDR3 is made up of 15 amino acids. The CDR3 region has the DNA TGTGCCAGCAGTTACGAGACGGGCTCCTACAATGAGCAGTTCTTC. Translating it yields CASSYETGSYNEQFF.

This clone was seen a few times. This chain uses TRBV11-2 with TRBJ2-2, with TRBD1 identical over 8 bases. After removal of 2 bases from V and 5 bases from J, the junction contained 10 bases not matched to a gene. The germline gives CDR1 SGHAT, CDR2 FQNNGV. CDR3 length: 17 amino acids. The CDR3 coding sequence is TGTGCCAGCAGCTTATTCGACAGGGGACGTAAGACCGGGGAGCTGTTTTTT. The encoded protein is CASSLFDRGRKTGELFF.

This chain links TRBV28 with TRBJ2-1; 12 nucleotides align to TRBD2. Per the germline V gene, CDR1 is MDHEN and CDR2 is SYDVKM. Trimming cost V 3 bases and J 4 bases; bases outside gene matches: 13. The CDR3 runs 19 residues. CDR3 in amino acids: CASSFRDAGLAGGYNEQFF. The CDR3 DNA reads TGTGCCAGCAGTTTTCGCGATGCGGGGCTAGCGGGAGGGTACAATGAGCAGTTCTTC. Full variable domain (outside the CDR3, taken from reference TRBV28 and TRBJ2-1): DVKVTQSSRYLVKRTGEKVFLECVQDMDHENMFWYRQDPGLGLRLIYFSYDVKMKEKGDIPEGYSVSREKKERFSLILESASTNQTSMYLCASSFRDAGLAGGYNEQFFGPGTRLTVL.

This clone was recorded a few times. This rearrangement joins TRBV10-1 to TRBJ2-7; 11 bases are shared with TRBD2. After removal of 3 bases from V and 5 bases from J, the junction contained 0 bases not matched to a gene. Germline V gene sequence: CDR1 WNHNN, CDR2 SYGVQD (reference sequence). The CDR3 has 13 amino acids. CDR3 nucleotide sequence: TGCGCCAGCAGTGAACTAGCGGGAGACGAGCAGTACTTC. The encoded protein is CASSELAGDEQYF.

There are a few counts of this clone. The chain couples TRBV5-1 to TRBJ1-1; D is undetermined. CDR1 and CDR2 from the germline V gene are SGHRS and YFSETQ. The CDR3 length is 13 residues. V gave up 2 bases and J gave up 0 bases, with 5 bases separating them. CDR3 loop: CASSFTVNTEAFF. The CDR3 DNA reads TGCGCCAGCAGCTTCACAGTGAACACTGAAGCTTTCTTT.

This clone was recorded a few times. The chain employs TRBV6-5 and TRBJ2-3, with TRBD1 matching over 7 bases. CDR3 length: 12 amino acids. V shed 6 bases and J 4 bases; nucleotides not matched to a gene: 1. From germline, CDR1 is MNHEY and CDR2 SVGAGI. The CDR3 region has the DNA TGTGCCAGCAGCCAGGGGGCAGATACGCAGTATTTT. It yields the protein CASSQGADTQYF.

The V gene is TRBV27, the J gene TRBJ1-5; D gene uncertain. The CDR3 is 13 residues long. Trimming pared 7 bases from V and 7 bases from J, leaving 14 bases between. Germline CDR1 and CDR2: MNHEY and SMNVEV (reference sequence). Here the CDR3 reads CASTLRSGQPQHF. CDR3 nucleotides: TGTGCCAGCACCCTAAGGTCAGGACAGCCCCAGCATTTT.

CDR3 in amino acids: CASSNRVTEAFF. The CDR3 nucleotides are TGTGCCAGCAGTAACAGGGTTACTGAAGCTTTCTTT. The chain couples TRBV14 to TRBJ1-1, with TRBD1 as a possible D gene (6 bases). Trimming shortened V by 6 bases and J by 5 bases, and 10 bases separated the two germline ends. From germline, CDR1 is SGHDN and CDR2 FVKESK. CDR3 length: 12 residues.

The table lists this clone with a few counts. This rearrangement joins TRBV30 to TRBJ2-7; 9 positions agree with TRBD1. V shed 1 base, J shed 2 bases, and the junction held 6 bases outside the gene matches. Per the germline V gene, CDR1 is GTSNPN and CDR2 is SVGIG (reference sequence). The CDR3 sequence is 15 residues long. For the CDR3, the DNA is TGTGCCTGGAGTGCCCCCCGACAGGGGGCCTACGAGCAGTACTTC. Its translation: CAWSAPRQGAYEQYF.

The J gene is TRBJ2-1, the V gene TRBV30; tentatively, D is TRBD1 (6 bases). This CDR3 spans 15 amino acids. V dropped 3 bases and J dropped 0 bases, with 12 bases sitting between them. Germline assignment: CDR1 GTSNPN and CDR2 SVGIG (reference sequence). CDR3 DNA: TGTGCCTGGAGAACGTTGGACAGCTCCTACAATGAGCAGTTCTTC. Translation: CAWRTLDSSYNEQFF.

The chain is built from TRBV7-3 and TRBJ2-6, with D uncertain. From germline, CDR1 is SGHTA and CDR2 FQGTGA. This CDR3 region has 15 residues. V was cut by 5 bases and J by 0 bases, with 8 bases left in between. Written as DNA, the CDR3 is TGTGCCAGCAGCCCTGGCCACTCTGGGGCCAACGTCCTGACTTTC. Residues: CASSPGHSGANVLTF.

V usage is TRBV2 and J usage is TRBJ1-2, with D unclear. The CDR3 extends over 12 amino acids. V lost 6 bases to trimming and J lost 4 bases, with 9 bases between them. CDR1 and CDR2 (germline): SNHLY, FYNNEI. CDR3 loop: CASRQLAYGYTF. In nucleotides, the CDR3 is TGTGCCAGCAGACAGTTGGCCTATGGCTACACCTTC.

The sample holds a few counts of this clone. The chain uses TRBV28 and TRBJ1-1; 7 bases fit TRBD1. J was trimmed by 3 bases and V by 3 bases; bases with no gene match: 4. The CDR3 is 14 amino acids. Germline loops: CDR1 MDHEN, CDR2 SYDVKM. The CDR3 protein is CASSLADRDTEAFF. The CDR3 DNA reads as TGTGCCAGCAGTTTGGCAGACAGGGACACTGAAGCTTTCTTT.

The chain is built from TRBV9 and TRBJ2-2, with D unresolved. This CDR3 is built from 17 residues. V lost 3 bases and J 0 bases, leaving 15 bases between the germline ends. Per the germline V gene, CDR1 is SGDLS and CDR2 is YYNGEE. The CDR3: CASSDTSLQTNTGELFF. The CDR3 nucleotides are TGTGCCAGCAGCGATACGTCTCTACAGACGAACACCGGGGAGCTGTTTTTT.

This chain links TRBV4-1 with TRBJ1-2; D unclear. This CDR3 region has 13 residues. Germline V gives CDR1 MGHRA, CDR2 YSYEKL. Trimming left V 1 base short and J 6 bases short, with 9 bases between. CDR3 residues: CASSQGPGDGYTF. CDR3 nucleotide sequence: TGCGCCAGCAGCCAAGGACCCGGGGATGGCTACACCTTC.

The chain uses TRBV18 and TRBJ1-1, with TRBD1 as a possible D gene (5 bases). V was cut by 1 base and J by 2 bases, with 11 bases left in between. The CDR3 consists of 15 residues. Germline loops: CDR1 KGHSH, CDR2 LQKENI. The CDR3 coding sequence is TGTGCCAGCTCACCACTTTGGGGGGAAAACACTGAAGCTTTCTTT. Translating gives CASSPLWGENTEAFF.

This clone has just a few counts. CDR3 in DNA: TGCGCCAGCAGCAGAGGACAGGGAACGAACACTGAAGCTTTCTTT. This gives the protein CASSRGQGTNTEAFF. V is TRBV5-1 and J is TRBJ1-1; 8 nucleotides match TRBD1. Germline loops: CDR1 SGHRS, CDR2 YFSETQ. Trimming removed 4 bases from V and 1 base from J; junction bases left unmatched: 6. There are 15 residues in the CDR3.

The chain couples TRBV28 to TRBJ2-3; a possible D gene is TRBD1 (6 bases). CDR1 is MDHEN and CDR2 is SYDVKM in the germline V gene. V shed 1 base and J shed 4 bases, with 15 bases lying between them. CDR3 length equals 16 residues. Here the CDR3 reads CASSLSLGARADTQYF. The CDR3 nucleotides read TGTGCCAGCAGTTTATCCTTGGGGGCGAGGGCAGATACGCAGTATTTT.